These 26 T cell receptor beta chains came from one sample sequenced in a study of cytomegalovirus exposure and HLA in healthy donors. The primer mix had 60 Vbeta and 13 Jbeta primers. Assay used: immunoSEQ multiplex PCR; TCRdb lists only in-frame clones, some missing. The sample yields about 200,000 clones, 60% to 80% seen once. Sequenced sample: PBMCs. Receptors were obtained from a male donor in good health and CMV-seronegative.

The chain combines TRBV7-3 with TRBJ1-4; a weak D match, TRBD1 (6 bases). This CDR3 spans 15 amino acids. CDR1 is SGHTA, CDR2 FQGTGA, per germline. Trimming took 6 bases from V and 8 from J, leaving 19 bases between them. The CDR3 bases are TGTGCCAGCAGGGGAGTCGGGGGGCGCGGCGAAAAACTGTTTTTT. Residues: CASRGVGGRGEKLFF.

As concerns this clone: No DNA is shown, since the ends of the CDR3 on it are uncertain; the CDR3 is the one TCRdb lists. The V call is TRBV6-1, the J call TRBJ1-2. The CDR3 length equals 14 residues, ends included. Germline V gene data show CDR1 as MNHNS and CDR2 as SASEGT. This chain's CDR3 is CATSGGGINYGCTF.

The chain has TRBV28 and TRBJ1-4, with D tentatively TRBD1 (5 bases). The CDR3 loop spans 15 amino acids. V was pared by 2 bases and J by 7 bases, with 14 bases between. Germline CDR1 and CDR2: MDHEN and SYDVKM. DNA of the CDR3: TGTGCCAGCAGTTTAGCCACAGGCCCTTCTGAAAAACTGTTTTTT. This translates into CASSLATGPSEKLFF.

The J gene is TRBJ1-1, the V gene TRBV18; 7 bases align to TRBD1. The junction had 11 bases not matched to a gene; V was cut back by 4 bases and J by 6 bases. The CDR3 has 15 amino acids. CDR1 and CDR2 from the germline V gene are KGHSH and LQKENI. The CDR3, as DNA: TGTGCCAGCTCACTGTCCCGGGACAGCCTCTCTGAAGCTTTCTTT. It specifies CASSLSRDSLSEAFF.

DNA for the CDR3: TGCGCCAGCAGCTTGGTGGTCGGAGCGCGATACGAGCAGTACTTC. Its translation is CASSLVVGARYEQYF. This sequence joins TRBV5-1 and TRBJ2-7; no reliable D call. V was shortened by 0 bases and J by 4 bases, with 14 bases between the two germline ends. Germline values: CDR1 SGHRS, CDR2 YFSETQ. This CDR3 has 15 residues.

This chain uses TRBV6-1 with TRBJ2-5; 8 bases line up with TRBD1. The J call could be wrong; TRBJ2-7 is a better fit for the DNA end. The V gene's germline CDR1 is MNHNS and CDR2 SASEGT. This CDR3 has 13 amino acids. The CDR3, as DNA: TGTGCCACCGGGTGGGCAGGGGGCAACGAGCAGTACTTC. Translation gives CATGWAGGNEQYF.

The rearrangement links TRBV25-1 to TRBJ1-3, with D uncertain. V lost 6 bases to trimming and J lost 2 bases, with 17 bases between them. The CDR3 length is 16 residues. Germline CDR1 is MGHDK and CDR2 is SYGVNS. For the CDR3, the DNA is TGTGCCAGCAGAGGAGGGATTGTAATGGCTGGAAACACCATATATTTT. Encoded protein: CASRGGIVMAGNTIYF.

This clone was detected only once. V usage is TRBV4-2 and J usage is TRBJ2-5, with 8 positions matching TRBD2. This CDR3 has 16 amino acids. V shed 0 bases and J 7 bases; nucleotides not matched to a gene: 10. CDR1 and CDR2 (germline): LGHNA, YNFKEQ. The CDR3 region has the DNA TGTGCCAGCAGCCAAGAACTCCCAGCGGGGGATGCGACCCAGTACTTC. Translation gives CASSQELPAGDATQYF.

The count of this clone is one. DNA for the CDR3: TGCAGTGCCCACCTCGAGCATGAGCAGTTCTTC. Amino acids: CSAHLEHEQFF. The chain employs TRBV20-1 and TRBJ2-1; D is unresolved. The CDR3 length is 11 residues. V lost 6 bases and J 8 bases, leaving 11 bases between the germline ends. The germline CDR1 and CDR2 sequences are DFQATT and SNEGSKA (reference sequence).

The V call is TRBV27, the J call TRBJ1-4, with 9 bases matching TRBD1. Per germline, CDR1 MNHEY and CDR2 SMNVEV (reference sequence). CDR3 size: 15 residues. The trim removed 4 bases at V and 7 bases at J, leaving 7 bases unmatched. CDR3 loop: CASSSPGTGSEKLFF. The CDR3 DNA reads as TGTGCCAGCAGTTCCCCCGGGACAGGGAGTGAAAAACTGTTTTTT.

This sequence joins TRBV7-3 and TRBJ2-2; TRBD2 might be the D (5 bases). Germline values: CDR1 SGHTA, CDR2 FQGTGA. V was trimmed by 5 bases and J by 6 bases, leaving 13 bases between them. This CDR3 is 14 amino acids long. In nucleotides, the CDR3 is TGTGCCAGCAGCCCGAGAGGGCAGGCCGGGGAGCTGTTTTTT. This sequence encodes CASSPRGQAGELFF.

The V gene is TRBV9, the J gene TRBJ2-3, with D perhaps matching TRBD2 (6 bases). V lost 0 bases and J 7 bases, leaving 9 bases between the germline ends. The CDR3 contains 13 residues. Germline V gives CDR1 SGDLS, CDR2 YYNGEE. The CDR3 coding sequence is TGTGCCAGCAGCGTAGGGGGGGTGTATACGCAGTATTTT. It is translated as CASSVGGVYTQYF.

This clone was seen only a few times. The chain employs TRBV6-5 and TRBJ1-2; 10 bases map to TRBD1. Germline CDR1 and CDR2: MNHEY and SVGAGI. The V and J ends lost 5 bases and 8 bases, in that order; junction bases with no gene match: 8. The length of the CDR3 is 14 residues. CDR3 coding DNA: TGTGCCAGCAGTACCCCGGACAGGGGGTCGGGCTACACCTTC. Its protein is CASSTPDRGSGYTF.

This rearrangement joins TRBV7-9 to TRBJ1-5, with 7 bases matching TRBD1. The CDR3 runs 16 residues. V dropped 1 base and J dropped 3; count of bases not matched to a gene: 6. Germline V CDR1 and CDR2: SEHNR, FQNEAQ (reference sequence). This CDR3 is CASSLDGTASNQPQHF. The CDR3 region has the DNA TGTGCCAGCAGCTTAGATGGGACAGCCTCCAATCAGCCCCAGCATTTT.

This clone was detected only once. CDR3 sequence (DNA): TGTGCCAGCAGTTCCCAGGGGGGCCACTACAATGAGCAGTTCTTC. It codes for CASSSQGGHYNEQFF. The gene calls are TRBV7-9 and TRBJ2-1, with D tentatively TRBD1 (7 bases). The V gene's germline CDR1 is SEHNR and CDR2 FQNEAQ (reference sequence). The CDR3 is made up of 15 amino acids. Between the trimmed V and J ends, which lost 6 bases and 3 bases, there was a span of 15 bases.

The chain links TRBV4-1 to TRBJ2-7; 7 bases fit TRBD2. Germline assignment: CDR1 MGHRA and CDR2 YSYEKL. Trimming at V came to 9 bases and at J to 0 bases, leaving 8 bases not matched to a gene. The CDR3 has 14 residues. The CDR3 is CASGGDTSSYEQYF. CDR3 bases: TGCGCCAGTGGGGGGGATACTAGCTCCTACGAGCAGTACTTC.

The rearrangement joins TRBV28 to TRBJ2-4, with D possibly being TRBD1 (7 bases). Trimming shortened V by 3 bases and J by 7 bases, and 19 bases separated the two germline ends. Germline V CDR1 and CDR2: MDHEN, SYDVKM. The CDR3 is made up of 16 amino acids. The CDR3 here is CASSFSGGGGGNIQYF. In nucleotides, the CDR3 is TGTGCCAGCAGTTTTTCTGGTGGAGGGGGCGGTAACATTCAGTACTTC.

This chain links TRBV15 with TRBJ2-7, with D possibly matching TRBD2 (6 bases). The V gene lost 0 bases and the J gene lost 0 bases, with 18 bases spanning the gap. CDR3 size: 18 residues. Germline V gene data show CDR1 as LNHNV and CDR2 as YYDKDF (reference sequence). This CDR3 is CATSRELFGGASSYEQYF. CDR3 coding DNA: TGTGCCACCAGCAGAGAGCTGTTCGGCGGGGCCAGCTCCTACGAGCAGTACTTC.

This sequence joins TRBV7-8 and TRBJ1-4, with no clear D. The germline gives CDR1 SGHVS, CDR2 FQNEAQ. The CDR3 runs 15 residues. The V end was cut by 4 bases, the J end by 3 bases, with 12 bases between. As DNA, the CDR3 is TGTGCCAGCAGCTCAGAGTTTGCGGCTAATGAAAAACTGTTTTTT. Residues: CASSSEFAANEKLFF.

A remark on this clone: Within the sample, other DNA sequences also encode this same CDR3. V usage is TRBV9 and J usage is TRBJ2-2; possibly TRBD1 for D (5 bases). The CDR3 runs to 14 residues. V was cut by 1 base and J by 1 base, with 5 bases left in between. Germline V CDR1 and CDR2: SGDLS, YYNGEE. The CDR3 DNA sequence: TGTGCCAGCAGCGTAACAGGGAACACCGGGGAGCTGTTTTTT. Protein: CASSVTGNTGELFF.

This chain connects TRBV15 to TRBJ2-7, with 11 bases matching TRBD1. Germline CDR1 reads LNHNV; CDR2 reads YYDKDF (reference sequence). With V trimmed by 3 bases and J by 5 bases, 6 bases remained unmatched. The CDR3 sequence is 15 residues long. The CDR3 nucleotides are TGTGCCACCAGCAGGGGGGGGACAGGGGGTGACGAGCAGTACTTC. Translation gives CATSRGGTGGDEQYF.

This clone was seen just once. The chain combines TRBV6-1 with TRBJ2-7; 7 bases agree with TRBD2. The CDR3 contains 15 residues. V was pared by 4 bases and J by 6 bases, with 12 bases of the junction left unmatched. In germline, CDR1 is MNHNS, CDR2 SASEGT. This CDR3 reads CASSGLGGGHSEQYF. CDR3 sequence (DNA): TGTGCCAGCAGTGGCCTGGGGGGAGGGCATTCCGAGCAGTACTTC.

This CDR3 is CASSRDKSSYEQYF. CDR3 nucleotide sequence: TGTGCCAGCAGCCGGGACAAGAGCTCCTACGAGCAGTACTTC. This chain connects TRBV2 to TRBJ2-7; possible D gene TRBD1, 6 bases. The CDR3 runs to 14 residues. Looked up from germline, CDR1 is SNHLY and CDR2 is FYNNEI. The germline V and J ends were trimmed by 6 bases and 0 bases, with 12 bases remaining between them.

The chain couples TRBV29-1 to TRBJ2-1, with 7 bases identical to TRBD1. CDR1 and CDR2 (germline): SQVTM, ANQGSEA. The length of the CDR3 is 14 residues. The ends lost 5 bases at V and 6 bases at J; junction bases unmatched: 10. CDR3 residues: CSVKQGTLRNEQFF. Written as DNA, the CDR3 is TGCAGCGTTAAACAGGGGACCCTTCGCAATGAGCAGTTCTTC.

The V and J genes are TRBV6-5 and TRBJ2-7, with D uncertain. The CDR3 has 12 residues. V was cut by 2 bases and J by 5 bases, with 7 bases left in between. Per the germline V gene, CDR1 is MNHEY and CDR2 is SVGAGI. CDR3 in amino acids: CASSYGHHEQYF. The CDR3 DNA sequence: TGTGCCAGCAGTTACGGGCACCACGAGCAGTACTTC.

This sequence joins TRBV6-5 and TRBJ1-6, with no clear D. The length of the CDR3 is 15 residues. CDR1 MNHEY and CDR2 SVGAGI come from the germline V gene. V gave up 6 bases and J gave up 9 bases, with 18 bases separating them. CDR3 in amino acids: CASSTRTGFSSPLHF. The CDR3 DNA sequence: TGTGCCAGCAGCACTAGGACGGGCTTTTCTTCACCCCTCCACTTT.